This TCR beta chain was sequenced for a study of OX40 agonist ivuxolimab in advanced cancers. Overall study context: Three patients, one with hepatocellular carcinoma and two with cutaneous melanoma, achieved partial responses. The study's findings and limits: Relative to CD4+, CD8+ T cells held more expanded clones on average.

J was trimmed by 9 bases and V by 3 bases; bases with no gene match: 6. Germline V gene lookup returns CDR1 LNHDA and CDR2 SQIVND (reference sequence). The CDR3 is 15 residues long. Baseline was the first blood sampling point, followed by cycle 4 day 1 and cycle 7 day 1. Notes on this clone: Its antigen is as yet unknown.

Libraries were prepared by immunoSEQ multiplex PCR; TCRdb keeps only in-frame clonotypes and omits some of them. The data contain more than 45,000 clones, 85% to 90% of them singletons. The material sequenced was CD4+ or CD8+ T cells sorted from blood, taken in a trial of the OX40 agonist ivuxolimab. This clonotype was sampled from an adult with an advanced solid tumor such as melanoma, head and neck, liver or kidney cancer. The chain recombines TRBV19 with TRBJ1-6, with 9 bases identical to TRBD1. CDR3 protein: CASSMGQGSGSPLHF. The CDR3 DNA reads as TGTGCCAGTAGTATGGGACAGGGCTCCGGTTCACCCCTCCACTTT. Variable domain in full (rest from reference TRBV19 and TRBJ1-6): DGGITQSPKYLFRKEGQNVTLSCEQNLNHDAMYWYRQDPGQGLRLIYYSQIVNDFQKGDIAEGYSVSREKKESFPLTVTSAQKNPTAFYLCASSMGQGSGSPLHFGNGTRLTVT.